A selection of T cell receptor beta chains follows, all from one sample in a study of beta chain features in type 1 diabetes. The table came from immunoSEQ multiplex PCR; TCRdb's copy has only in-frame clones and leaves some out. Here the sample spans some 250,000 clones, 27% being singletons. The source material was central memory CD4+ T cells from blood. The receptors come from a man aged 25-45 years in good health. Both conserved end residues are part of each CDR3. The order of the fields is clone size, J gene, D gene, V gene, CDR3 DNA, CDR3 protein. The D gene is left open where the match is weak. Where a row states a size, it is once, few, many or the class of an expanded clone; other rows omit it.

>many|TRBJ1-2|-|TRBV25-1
TGTGCCAGCAGTGACCCCCCAGGTGGCTACACCTTC
CASSDPPGGYTF
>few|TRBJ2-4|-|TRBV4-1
TGCGCCAGCAGCCAGGCTTTGGGTCGGTCGGCCAAAAACATTCAGTACTTC
CASSQALGRSAKNIQYF
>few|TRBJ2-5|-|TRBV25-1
TGTGCCAGCAGTAAGACAGGACTCGAGACCCAGTACTTC
CASSKTGLETQYF
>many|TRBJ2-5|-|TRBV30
TGTGCCTGGAGTGTAGTCGGGTATCCCCAGTACTTC
CAWSVVGYPQYF
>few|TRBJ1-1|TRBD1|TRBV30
TGTGCCTCCGCTCAGGGGGTGAACACTGAAGCTTTCTTT
CASAQGVNTEAFF
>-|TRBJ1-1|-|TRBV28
TGTGCCAGCAGTTTAACGACCCCTGAAGCTTTCTTT
CASSLTTPEAFF
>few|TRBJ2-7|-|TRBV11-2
TGTGCCAGCAGCTTTGGGCTTTTTTACGAGCAGTACTTC
CASSFGLFYEQYF
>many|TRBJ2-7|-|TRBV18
TGTGCCAGCTCACCATCCAGGGACGAGCAGTACTTC
CASSPSRDEQYF
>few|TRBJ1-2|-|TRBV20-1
TGCAGTGCCAACAGGGTTCATGGCTACACCTTC
CSANRVHGYTF
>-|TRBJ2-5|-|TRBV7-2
TGTGCCAGCAGCTATCGGGACTCCTCGAGAGAGACCCAGTACTTC
CASSYRDSSRETQYF
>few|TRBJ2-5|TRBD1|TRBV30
TGTGCCTGGAGTCGCGGGCAGGGGGCTCGAGAGACCCAGTACTTC
CAWSRGQGARETQYF
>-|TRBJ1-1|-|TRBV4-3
TGCGCCAGCAGCCATGGACATTTGAACACTGAAGCTTTCTTT
CASSHGHLNTEAFF
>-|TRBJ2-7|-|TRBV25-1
TGTGCCAGCAGTGGGGGATACGAGCAGTACTTC
CASSGGYEQYF
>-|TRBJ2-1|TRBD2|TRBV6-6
TGTGCCAGCAGTTCAACTAGCGGAGGAGGCAATGAGCAGTTCTTC
CASSSTSGGGNEQFF